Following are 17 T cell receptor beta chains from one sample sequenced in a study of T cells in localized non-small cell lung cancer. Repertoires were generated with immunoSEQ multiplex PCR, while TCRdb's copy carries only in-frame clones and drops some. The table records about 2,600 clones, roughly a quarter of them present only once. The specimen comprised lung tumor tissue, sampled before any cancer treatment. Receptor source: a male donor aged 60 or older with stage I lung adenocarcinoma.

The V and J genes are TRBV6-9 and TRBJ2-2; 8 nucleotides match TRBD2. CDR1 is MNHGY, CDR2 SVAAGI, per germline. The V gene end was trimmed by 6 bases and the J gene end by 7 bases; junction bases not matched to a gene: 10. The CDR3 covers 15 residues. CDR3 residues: CASSLVIAGIGELFF. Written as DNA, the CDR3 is TGTGCCAGCAGCCTCGTCATAGCGGGGATCGGGGAGCTGTTTTTT.

Here the CDR3 reads CASSQVGTGVNYGYTF. CDR3 nucleotide sequence: TGCGCCAGCAGCCAAGTCGGGACAGGAGTTAACTATGGCTACACCTTC. V usage is TRBV4-1 and J usage is TRBJ1-2; TRBD1 agrees at 8 bases. This CDR3 is built from 16 residues. Trimming removed 1 base from V and 1 base from J; junction bases left unmatched: 5. The germline V gene has CDR1 MGHRA and CDR2 YSYEKL.

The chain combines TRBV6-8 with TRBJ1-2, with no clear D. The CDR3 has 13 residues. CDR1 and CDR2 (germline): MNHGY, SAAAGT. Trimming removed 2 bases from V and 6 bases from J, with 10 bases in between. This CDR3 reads CASSYAHTDGYTF. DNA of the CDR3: TGTGCCAGCAGTTACGCCCATACGGATGGCTACACCTTC.

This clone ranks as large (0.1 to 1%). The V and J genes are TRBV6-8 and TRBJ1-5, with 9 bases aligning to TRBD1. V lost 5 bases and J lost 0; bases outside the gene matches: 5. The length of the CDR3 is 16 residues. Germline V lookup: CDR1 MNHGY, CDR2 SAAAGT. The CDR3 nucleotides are TGTGCCAGCAGTGCACAGGGGGCGCCTAGCAATCAGCCCCAGCATTTT. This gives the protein CASSAQGAPSNQPQHF.

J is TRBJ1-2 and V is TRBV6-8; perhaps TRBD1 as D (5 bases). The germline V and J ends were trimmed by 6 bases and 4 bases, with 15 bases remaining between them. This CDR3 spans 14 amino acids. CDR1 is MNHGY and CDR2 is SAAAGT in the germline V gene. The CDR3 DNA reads TGTGCCAGCAGCCGGACACAGAATGCCTATGGCTACACCTTC. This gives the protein CASSRTQNAYGYTF.

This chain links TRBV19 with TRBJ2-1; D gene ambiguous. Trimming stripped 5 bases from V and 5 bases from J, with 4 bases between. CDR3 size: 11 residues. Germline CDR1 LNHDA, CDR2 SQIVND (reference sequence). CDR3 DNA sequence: TGTGCCAGTAGTTCCAACAATGAGCAGTTCTTC. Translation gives CASSSNNEQFF.

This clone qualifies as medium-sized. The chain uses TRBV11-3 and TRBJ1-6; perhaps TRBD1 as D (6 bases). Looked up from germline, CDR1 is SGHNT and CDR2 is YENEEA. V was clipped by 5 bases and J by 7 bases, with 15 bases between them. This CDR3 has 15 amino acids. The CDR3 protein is CASSAYRASNSPLHF. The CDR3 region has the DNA TGTGCCAGCAGCGCGTACAGGGCATCCAATTCACCCCTCCACTTT.

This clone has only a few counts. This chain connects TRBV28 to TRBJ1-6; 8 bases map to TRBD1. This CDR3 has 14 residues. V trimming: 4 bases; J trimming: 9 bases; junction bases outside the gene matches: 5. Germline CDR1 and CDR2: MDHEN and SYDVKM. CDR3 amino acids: CASSSRTGSSPLHF. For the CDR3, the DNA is TGTGCCAGCAGTTCCCGGACAGGGAGTTCACCCCTCCACTTT.

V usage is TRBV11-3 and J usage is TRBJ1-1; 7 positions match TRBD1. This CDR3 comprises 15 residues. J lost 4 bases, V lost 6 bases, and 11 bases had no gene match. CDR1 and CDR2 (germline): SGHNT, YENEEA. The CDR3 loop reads CASSFHTGEGTEAFF. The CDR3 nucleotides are TGTGCCAGCAGTTTCCATACAGGGGAAGGCACTGAAGCTTTCTTT.

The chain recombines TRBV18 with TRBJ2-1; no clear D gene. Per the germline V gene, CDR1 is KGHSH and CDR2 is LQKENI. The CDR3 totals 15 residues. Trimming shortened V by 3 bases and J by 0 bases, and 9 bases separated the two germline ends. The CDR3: CASSPGTGSYNEQFF. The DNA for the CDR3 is TGTGCCAGCTCACCGGGCACGGGCTCCTACAATGAGCAGTTCTTC.

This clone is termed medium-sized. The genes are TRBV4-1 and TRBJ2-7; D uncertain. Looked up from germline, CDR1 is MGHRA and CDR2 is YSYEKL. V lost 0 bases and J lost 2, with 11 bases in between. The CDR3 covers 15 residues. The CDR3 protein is CASSQDSVIPYEQYF. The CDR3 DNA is TGCGCCAGCAGCCAAGATTCCGTTATACCCTACGAGCAGTACTTC.

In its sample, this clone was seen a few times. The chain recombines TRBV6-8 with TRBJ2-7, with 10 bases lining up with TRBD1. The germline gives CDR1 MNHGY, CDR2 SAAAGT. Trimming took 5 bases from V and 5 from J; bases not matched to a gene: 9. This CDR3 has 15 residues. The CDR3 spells CASSLTGTGVHEQYF. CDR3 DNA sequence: TGTGCCAGCAGTCTAACCGGGACAGGGGTCCACGAGCAGTACTTC.

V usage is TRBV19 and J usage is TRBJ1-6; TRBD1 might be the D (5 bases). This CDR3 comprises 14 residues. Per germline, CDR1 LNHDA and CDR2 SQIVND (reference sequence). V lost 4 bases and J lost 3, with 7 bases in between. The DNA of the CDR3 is TGTGCCAGTAGTACCGGGGGCTATAATTCACCCCTCCACTTT. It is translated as CASSTGGYNSPLHF.

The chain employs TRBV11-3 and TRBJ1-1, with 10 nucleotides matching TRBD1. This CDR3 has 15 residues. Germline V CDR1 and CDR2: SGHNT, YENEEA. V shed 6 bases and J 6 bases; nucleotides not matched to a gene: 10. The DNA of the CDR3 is TGTGCCAGCAGGTTGGGACAGGGGTTAATAGCTGAAGCTTTCTTT. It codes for CASRLGQGLIAEAFF.

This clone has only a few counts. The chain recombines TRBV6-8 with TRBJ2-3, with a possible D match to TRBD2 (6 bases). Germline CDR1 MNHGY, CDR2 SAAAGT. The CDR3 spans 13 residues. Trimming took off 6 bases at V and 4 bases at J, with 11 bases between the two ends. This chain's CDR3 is CASSLGTADTQYF. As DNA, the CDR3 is TGTGCCAGCAGCCTCGGGACTGCAGATACGCAGTATTTT.

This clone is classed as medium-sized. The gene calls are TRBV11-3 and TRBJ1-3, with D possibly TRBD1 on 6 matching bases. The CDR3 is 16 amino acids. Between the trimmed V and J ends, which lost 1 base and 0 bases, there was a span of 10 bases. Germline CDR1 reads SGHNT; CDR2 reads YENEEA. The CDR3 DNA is TGTGCCAGCAGCTTAGGCCGAGGGGGCTCTGGAAACACCATATATTTT. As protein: CASSLGRGGSGNTIYF.

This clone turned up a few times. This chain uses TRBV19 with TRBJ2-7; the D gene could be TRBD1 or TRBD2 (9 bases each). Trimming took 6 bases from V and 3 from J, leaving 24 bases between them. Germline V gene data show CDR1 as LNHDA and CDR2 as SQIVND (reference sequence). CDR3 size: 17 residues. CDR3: CASSRDRALAGDYEQYF. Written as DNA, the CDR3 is TGTGCCAGTAGCCGGGACAGGGCCTTAGCGGGGGACTACGAGCAGTACTTC.